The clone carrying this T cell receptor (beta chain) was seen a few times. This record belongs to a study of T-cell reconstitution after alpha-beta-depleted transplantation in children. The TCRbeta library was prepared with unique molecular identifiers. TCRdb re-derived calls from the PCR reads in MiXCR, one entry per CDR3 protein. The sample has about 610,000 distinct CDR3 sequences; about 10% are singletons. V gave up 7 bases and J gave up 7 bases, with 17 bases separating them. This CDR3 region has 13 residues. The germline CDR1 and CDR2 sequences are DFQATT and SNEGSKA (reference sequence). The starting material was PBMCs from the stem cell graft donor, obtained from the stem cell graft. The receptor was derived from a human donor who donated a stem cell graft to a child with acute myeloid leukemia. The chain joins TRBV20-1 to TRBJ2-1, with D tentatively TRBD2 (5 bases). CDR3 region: CSVEGESGNEQFF. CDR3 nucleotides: TGCAGTGTAGAGGGCGAAAGTGGAAATGAGCAGTTCTTC.